Listed below are T cell receptor beta chains from one sample, sequenced in a study of CD8+CD57+ T cells in acquired aplastic anemia. TCRdb re-analysed the reads in MiXCR, keeping a single row per CDR3 protein. The data show around 200,000 distinct CDR3 sequences, 48% seen once. The sequenced sample was sorted CD4+, CD8+, or CD8+CD57+ T cells (not recorded which) from PBMCs. These receptors all come from a human donor with aplastic anemia. Both conserved end residues are part of each CDR3. A D gene is named only where the DNA matches it firmly. The size of a clone is reported for some rows only, either as once, few or many, or as a class for expanded clones.

j_call,d_call,v_call,clone_size,cdr3_aa,cdr3_nt
TRBJ2-3,.,TRBV24-1,.,CATSDSGYTQYF,TGTGCCACCAGTGATTCAGGGTATACGCAGTATTTT
TRBJ2-3,.,TRBV25-1,many,CASEEVGVKTDTQYF,TGTGCCAGCGAGGAGGTGGGAGTAAAAACAGATACGCAGTATTTT
TRBJ2-7,.,TRBV5-4,many,CASSYLPGGTYEQYF,TGTGCCAGCAGCTACCTCCCCGGGGGAACCTACGAGCAGTACTTC
TRBJ2-1,.,TRBV11-2,few,CASSLEVRQVSYNEQFF,TGTGCCAGCAGCTTAGAGGTTCGACAGGTCTCCTACAATGAGCAGTTCTTC
TRBJ1-3,.,TRBV10-2,few,CASSEGVGFGNTIYF,TGCGCCAGCAGTGAGGGGGTAGGCTTTGGAAACACCATATATTTT
TRBJ2-5,.,TRBV7-9,many,CASSNSRDQETQYF,TGTGCCAGCAGCAACAGCCGGGACCAAGAGACCCAGTACTTC
TRBJ2-7,TRBD2,TRBV13,many,CASSLGLAGGGIYEQYF,TGTGCCAGCAGCTTAGGACTAGCGGGAGGGGGGATTTACGAGCAGTACTTC
TRBJ2-6,TRBD2,TRBV28,.,CASSGGGAGANVLTF,TGTGCCAGCAGTGGGGGGGGGGCTGGGGCCAACGTCCTGACTTTC
TRBJ1-3,.,TRBV15,many,CATSAGVSGNTIYF,TGTGCCACCAGCGCCGGGGTCTCTGGAAACACCATATATTTT
TRBJ2-7,TRBD2,TRBV20-1,.,CSARVLAGEQYF,TGCAGTGCTAGGGTTCTAGCGGGCGAGCAGTACTTC
TRBJ1-2,.,TRBV19,many,CASSPQGNYGYTF,TGTGCCAGCAGCCCCCAGGGTAACTATGGCTACACCTTC
TRBJ2-3,.,TRBV7-6,.,CASSLSLQGWADTQYF,TGTGCCAGCAGCTTATCTCTCCAGGGCTGGGCAGATACGCAGTATTTT
TRBJ2-3,TRBD2,TRBV15,.,CATSTRLAGAKPSTDTQYF,TGTGCCACCAGCACGAGACTAGCGGGGGCAAAGCCTAGCACAGATACGCAGTATTTT
TRBJ2-7,TRBD1,TRBV20-1,many,CSARDSSPGTGYEQYF,TGCAGTGCTAGAGATTCTAGTCCGGGGACAGGCTACGAGCAGTACTTC
TRBJ2-4,.,TRBV10-2,.,CASGLDKNIQYF,TGCGCCAGCGGCTTAGACAAAAACATTCAGTACTTC
TRBJ1-5,.,TRBV12-3/TRBV12-4,.,CASSFGRSGQPQHF,TGTGCCAGCAGTTTTGGCAGGTCGGGTCAGCCCCAGCATTTT
TRBJ2-7,.,TRBV20-1,few,CSASMNSYEQYF,TGCAGTGCTAGCATGAACTCCTACGAGCAGTACTTC
TRBJ2-1,TRBD2,TRBV15,.,CATSRDPSGGYNEQFF,TGTGCCACCAGCAGAGACCCCAGCGGGGGTTACAATGAGCAGTTCTTC
TRBJ2-5,TRBD2,TRBV5-1,many,CASSLSGRQETQYF,TGCGCCAGCAGCCTTAGCGGGAGGCAAGAGACCCAGTACTTC
TRBJ2-7,TRBD2,TRBV5-6,.,CASSEELAGGSYEQYF,TGTGCCAGCAGCGAGGAACTAGCGGGAGGATCCTACGAGCAGTACTTC
TRBJ1-2,TRBD1,TRBV20-1,.,CSASSRGGYGYTF,TGCAGTGCTAGCAGCAGGGGGGGTTATGGCTACACCTTC
TRBJ1-1,.,TRBV10-3,many,CAISDRWNTEAFF,TGTGCCATCAGTGATAGGTGGAACACTGAAGCTTTCTTT
TRBJ2-1,.,TRBV6-5,many,CASRDTFTYNEQFF,TGTGCCAGCAGAGACACTTTTACCTACAATGAGCAGTTCTTC
TRBJ1-2,.,TRBV2,.,CASSEGTSGRDGYTF,TGTGCCAGCAGTGAAGGGACTAGCGGGAGGGATGGCTACACCTTC
TRBJ2-7,TRBD1,TRBV27,many,CASSSHTPGTGAYLQYF,TGTGCCAGCAGTTCCCATACCCCCGGGACAGGGGCGTACTTGCAGTACTTC
TRBJ2-5,TRBD1,TRBV6-4,.,CASNGQVQETQYF,TGTGCCAGCAATGGACAGGTCCAAGAGACCCAGTACTTC
TRBJ1-1,.,TRBV12-3/TRBV12-4,many,CASSRQANTEAFF,TGTGCCAGCAGCCGACAGGCGAACACTGAAGCTTTCTTT
TRBJ2-1,TRBD1,TRBV7-3,many,CASSPQGTGVYNEQFF,TGTGCCAGCAGCCCTCAGGGGACAGGAGTCTACAATGAGCAGTTCTTC
TRBJ2-2,.,TRBV7-7,.,CASSQNAGELFF,TGTGCCAGCAGTCAAAACGCCGGGGAGCTGTTTTTT
TRBJ1-2,.,TRBV7-2,few,CASSLAFRTEGYTF,TGTGCCAGCAGCTTAGCCTTTAGGACAGAGGGCTACACCTTC
TRBJ2-1,.,TRBV24-1,many,CATSDLHGGSYNEQFF,TGTGCCACCAGTGATTTGCATGGCGGGTCCTACAATGAGCAGTTCTTC